This TCR beta chain was observed in a study of blood T cell repertoires in COVID-19. Study summary: Italy, Spain and the United States were the sources of the convalescent and acute COVID-19 samples. Nucleic acid was either cDNA or gDNA, and it came from T cells, B-cell-depleted T cells, or PBMCs.

Authors' analysis steps: Scientists estimated how many nucleated cells there were by amplifying reference gene primers. Only in-frame clones appear in the TCRdb table, and some are missing; sequencing was by immunoSEQ multiplex PCR. V and J calls and clone size are copied from that table; D and trimming were computed from the DNA. The profile covers over 85,000 clones, with about 88% appearing a single time and over 4% taken by the ten largest. The CDR3 length is 14 residues. The V gene lost 7 bases and the J gene lost 9 bases, with 16 bases spanning the gap. Germline loops: CDR1 LGHNT, CDR2 FRNRAP. Sample: peripheral blood. The source is a man aged 35 to 55 with acute or convalescent COVID-19. The chain employs TRBV12-5 and TRBJ1-6; D unresolved. The CDR3 DNA reads TGTGCTAGTGCGGGAGACTCGGCCAGTTCACCCCTCCACTTT. It specifies CASAGDSASSPLHF.